The clone carrying this TCR beta chain has just a few counts. Its target is not known. From 5'RACE with constant-segment primers came TCR alpha and TCR beta cDNA libraries that carried sample barcodes and UMIs. TCRdb reprocessed the 5' RACE reads with MiXCR, giving one entry per CDR3 protein. Of 350,000 to 500,000 distinct CDR3 sequences in the sample, more than 20% were seen once. The sample is drawn from a study of T-cell memory formation after mild COVID-19. Study-wide findings and caveats: Cross-reactive memory appears to have joined, as suggested by some responding clones showing up in pre-infection memory.

The clonotype originates from an adult woman who had mild COVID-19 (a few samples of this study predate the infection). Cell type and time point are not known. Sequences were obtained from PBMCs or a T cell subset sorted from them (not recorded which).

The CDR3 DNA follows: TGCAGTGCTAGTGACTGGGGCAGGGACGCGTACGAGCAGTACTTC. The encoded protein is CSASDWGRDAYEQYF. The chain links TRBV20-1 to TRBJ2-7; D may match TRBD1 or TRBD2 (5 bases each). V lost 3 bases and J lost 4, with 19 bases in between. Looked up from germline, CDR1 is DFQATT and CDR2 is SNEGSKA (reference sequence). The CDR3 covers 15 residues.